This TCR beta chain derives from a study of T cells in Graves' hyperthyroidism and ophthalmopathy. This CDR3 spans 14 amino acids. The V end was cut by 2 bases, the J end by 8 bases, with 10 bases between. The germline CDR1 and CDR2 sequences are MNHNY and SVGAGI (reference sequence). Whole-study findings and limits: Most thyroid clonotypes with frequency above 0.001 were detected in blood.

This clonotype was seen ten or more times. The antigen is not known. Template material for amplifying TCR beta CDR3 regions consisted of RNA transcripts. The HTBI primer set served for first-round RT-PCR of the TCR CDR3. TCRdb fed the multiplex PCR reads into MiXCR, producing one record per CDR3 protein. The table lists fewer than 650,000 distinct CDR3 sequences, approximately 14% of them singletons, with 7.1% in the top ten. The TCR originated in a woman younger than 30 with Graves' ophthalmopathy. V and J are TRBV6-6 and TRBJ1-6, with D tentatively TRBD1 (5 bases). The sequencing input was blood. CDR3 loop: CASSYGRGDSPLHF. CDR3 coding DNA: TGTGCCAGCAGTTACGGCCGGGGGGATTCACCCCTCCACTTT.